This TCR beta chain appears in the sequencing data of a study of blood T cell repertoires in COVID-19. Across the study: From T cells, B-cell-depleted T cells, or PBMCs came the material, which was cDNA or gDNA.

Original handling: The authors estimated nucleated cell counts from reference gene primer amplification. Measured with immunoSEQ multiplex PCR; TCRdb has only the in-frame clones, and not every one. V and J calls plus clone size are reproduced from that table; the DNA served to infer D and trimming. The table has 40,000 to 50,000 clones, under 90% seen once. Trimming removed 4 bases from V and 3 bases from J, with 15 bases in between. The CDR3 contains 15 residues. Germline assignment: CDR1 SNHLY and CDR2 FYNNEI. Material for sequencing was peripheral blood. The chain uses TRBV2 and TRBJ1-2; D ambiguous. This TCR was sampled from a man over 45 with active COVID-19. CDR3 residues: CASSVGVSSDYGYTF. CDR3 DNA: TGTGCCAGCAGTGTAGGTGTTTCTAGTGACTATGGCTACACCTTC.